This TCR beta chain was recorded in a study of neoadjuvant nivolumab and ipilimumab in lung cancer. Study background: The combination arm added day-1 ipilimumab 1 mg/kg to nivolumab 3 mg/kg on days 1, 15, 29. Study-wide results and limits: Blood richness before therapy tracked richness in tumors resected after neoadjuvant therapy. Compared with tumor-adjacent uninvolved lung, resected tumors showed greater richness and clonality.

The repertoire was sequenced with immunoSEQ multiplex PCR; TCRdb's copy has only in-frame clones and lacks some. The sample has 18,000 or so clones, around 77% seen once; the top ten hold around 10%. V lost 5 bases, J lost 5 bases, and 15 bases lay in between. Germline CDR1 reads SGHNT; CDR2 reads YENEEA. The CDR3 consists of 14 residues. Of note for this clone: What it recognizes is unknown.

This chain joins TRBV11-3 and TRBJ1-1, with a weak D call TRBD1 (5 bases). The sequences come from tumor tissue, collected after neoadjuvant nivolumab, alone or with ipilimumab, at or shortly before surgery. The TCR sequence derives from an adult with non-small cell lung cancer. CDR3: CASSDGGLLTEAFF. CDR3 sequence (DNA): TGTGCCAGCAGCGACGGGGGTTTATTAACTGAAGCTTTCTTT.